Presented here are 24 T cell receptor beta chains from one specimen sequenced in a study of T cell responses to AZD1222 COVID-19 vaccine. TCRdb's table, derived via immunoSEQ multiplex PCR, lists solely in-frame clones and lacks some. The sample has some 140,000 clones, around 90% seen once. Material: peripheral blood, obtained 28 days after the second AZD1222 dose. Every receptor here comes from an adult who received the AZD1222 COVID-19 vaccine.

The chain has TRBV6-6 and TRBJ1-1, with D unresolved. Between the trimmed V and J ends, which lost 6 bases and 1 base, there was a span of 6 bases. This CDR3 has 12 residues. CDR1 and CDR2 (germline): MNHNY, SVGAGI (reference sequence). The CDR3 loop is CASRNKNTEAFF. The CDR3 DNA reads TGTGCCAGCAGAAACAAGAACACTGAAGCTTTCTTT.

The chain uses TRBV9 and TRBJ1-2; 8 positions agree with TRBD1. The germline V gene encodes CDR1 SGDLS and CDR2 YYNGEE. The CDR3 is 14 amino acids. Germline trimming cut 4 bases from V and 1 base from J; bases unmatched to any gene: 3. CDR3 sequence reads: CASSPGQDNYGYTF. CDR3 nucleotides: TGTGCCAGCAGCCCGGGACAGGATAACTATGGCTACACCTTC.

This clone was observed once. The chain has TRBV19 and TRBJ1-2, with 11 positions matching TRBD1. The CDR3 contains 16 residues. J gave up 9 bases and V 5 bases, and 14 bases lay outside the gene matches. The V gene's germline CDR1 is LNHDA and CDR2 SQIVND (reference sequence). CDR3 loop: CASSPSPGQGVGSYTF. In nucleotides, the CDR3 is TGTGCCAGTAGTCCCTCCCCGGGACAGGGGGTCGGGAGCTACACCTTC.

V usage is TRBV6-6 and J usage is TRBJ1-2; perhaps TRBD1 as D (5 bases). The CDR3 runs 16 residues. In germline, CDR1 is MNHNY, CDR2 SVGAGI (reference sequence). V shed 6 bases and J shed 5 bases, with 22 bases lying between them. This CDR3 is CASRESSGPIWYGYTF. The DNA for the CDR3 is TGTGCCAGCAGGGAATCTTCAGGGCCAATTTGGTATGGCTACACCTTC.

CDR3 region: CAWSRGTEFFTNTEAFF. The CDR3, as DNA: TGTGCCTGGAGTCGCGGGACCGAGTTTTTTACGAACACTGAAGCTTTCTTT. This chain joins TRBV30 and TRBJ1-1; weak D call: TRBD1 (5 bases). V was clipped by 2 bases and J by 1 base, with 20 bases between them. Germline values: CDR1 GTSNPN, CDR2 SVGIG (reference sequence). This CDR3 spans 17 amino acids. Using reference TRBV30 and TRBJ1-1 for the parts outside the CDR3, the full variable domain is SQTIHQWPATLVQPVGSPLSLECTVEGTSNPNLYWYRQAAGRGLQLLFYSVGIGQISSEVPQNLSASRPQDRQFILSSKKLLLSDSGFYLCAWSRGTEFFTNTEAFFGQGTRLTVV.

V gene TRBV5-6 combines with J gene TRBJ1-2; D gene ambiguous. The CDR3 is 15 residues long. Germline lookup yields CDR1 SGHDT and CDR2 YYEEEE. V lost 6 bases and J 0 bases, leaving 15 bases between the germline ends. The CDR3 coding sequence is TGTGCCAGCACCCCGCGGAACCCTTCTAACTATGGCTACACCTTC. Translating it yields CASTPRNPSNYGYTF.

The CDR3 DNA follows: TGTGCCAGCAGTGACTCTGGGGCTGCGAATTCACCCCTCCACTTT. It is translated as CASSDSGAANSPLHF. The V and J genes are TRBV6-4 and TRBJ1-6; weak D call: TRBD1 (5 bases). Trimming shortened V by 0 bases and J by 7 bases, and 10 bases separated the two germline ends. The CDR3 loop spans 15 amino acids. Germline values: CDR1 MRHNA, CDR2 SNTAGT.

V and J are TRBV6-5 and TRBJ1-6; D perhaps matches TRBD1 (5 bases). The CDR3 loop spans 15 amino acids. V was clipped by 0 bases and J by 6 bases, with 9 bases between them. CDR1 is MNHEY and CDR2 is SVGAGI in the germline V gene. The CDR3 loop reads CASSYSGRANSPLHF. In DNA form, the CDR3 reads TGTGCCAGCAGTTACTCGGGCAGGGCTAATTCACCCCTCCACTTT.

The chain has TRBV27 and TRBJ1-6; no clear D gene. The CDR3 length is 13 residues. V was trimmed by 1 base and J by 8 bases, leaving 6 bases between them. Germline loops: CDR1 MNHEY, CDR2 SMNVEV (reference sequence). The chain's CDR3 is CASSLLGDSPLHF. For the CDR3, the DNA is TGTGCCAGCAGTTTATTGGGCGATTCACCCCTCCACTTT.

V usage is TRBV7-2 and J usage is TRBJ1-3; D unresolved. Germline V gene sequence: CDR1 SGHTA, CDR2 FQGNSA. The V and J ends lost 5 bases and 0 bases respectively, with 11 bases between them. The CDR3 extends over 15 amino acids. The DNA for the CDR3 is TGTGCCAGCAGCGATAAAAAAACCTCTGGAAACACCATATATTTT. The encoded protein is CASSDKKTSGNTIYF.

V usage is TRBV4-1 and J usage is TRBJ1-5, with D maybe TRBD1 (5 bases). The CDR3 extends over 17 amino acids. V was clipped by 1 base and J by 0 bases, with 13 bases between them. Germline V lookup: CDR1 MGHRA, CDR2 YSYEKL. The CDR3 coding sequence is TGCGCCAGCAGCCAAGGAGCGGGGCGACGTAGCAATCAGCCCCAGCATTTT. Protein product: CASSQGAGRRSNQPQHF.

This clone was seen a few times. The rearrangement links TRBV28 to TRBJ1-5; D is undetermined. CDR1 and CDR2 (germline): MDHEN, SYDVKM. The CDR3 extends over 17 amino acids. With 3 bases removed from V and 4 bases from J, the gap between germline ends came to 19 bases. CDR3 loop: CASSFGRWRGGNQPQHF. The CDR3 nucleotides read TGTGCCAGCAGTTTTGGGAGATGGCGGGGTGGGAATCAGCCCCAGCATTTT.

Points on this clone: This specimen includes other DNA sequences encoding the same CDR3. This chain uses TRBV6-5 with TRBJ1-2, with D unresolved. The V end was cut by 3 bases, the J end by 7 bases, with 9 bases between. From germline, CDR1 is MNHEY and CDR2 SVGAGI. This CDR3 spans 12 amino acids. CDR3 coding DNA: TGTGCCAGCAGTTATTCCCGGGGTGGCTACACCTTC. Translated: CASSYSRGGYTF.

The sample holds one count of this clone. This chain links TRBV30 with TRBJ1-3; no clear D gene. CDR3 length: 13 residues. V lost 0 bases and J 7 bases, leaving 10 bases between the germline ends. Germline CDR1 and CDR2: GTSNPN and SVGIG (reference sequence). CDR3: CAWSVNGRNTIYF. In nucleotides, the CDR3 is TGTGCCTGGAGTGTTAACGGTCGGAACACCATATATTTT.

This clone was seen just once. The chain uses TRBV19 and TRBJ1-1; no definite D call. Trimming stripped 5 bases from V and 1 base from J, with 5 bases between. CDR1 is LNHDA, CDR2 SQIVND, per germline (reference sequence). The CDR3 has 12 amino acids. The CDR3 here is CASSGRNTEAFF. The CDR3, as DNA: TGTGCCAGTAGTGGCAGGAACACTGAAGCTTTCTTT. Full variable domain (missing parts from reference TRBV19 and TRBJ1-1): DGGITQSPKYLFRKEGQNVTLSCEQNLNHDAMYWYRQDPGQGLRLIYYSQIVNDFQKGDIAEGYSVSREKKESFPLTVTSAQKNPTAFYLCASSGRNTEAFFGQGTRLTVV.

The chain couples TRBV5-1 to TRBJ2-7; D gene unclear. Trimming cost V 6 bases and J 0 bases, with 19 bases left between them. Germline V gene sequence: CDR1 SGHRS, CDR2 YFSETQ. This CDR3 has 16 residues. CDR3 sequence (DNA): TGCGCCAGCACTTTGGGCCCCTCGAGCTACTCCTACGAGCAGTACTTC. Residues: CASTLGPSSYSYEQYF.

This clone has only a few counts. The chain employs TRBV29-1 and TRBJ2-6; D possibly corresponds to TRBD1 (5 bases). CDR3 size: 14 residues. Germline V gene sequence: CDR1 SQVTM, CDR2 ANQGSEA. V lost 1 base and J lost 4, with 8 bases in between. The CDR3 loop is CSVEGAGGANVLTF. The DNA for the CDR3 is TGCAGCGTTGAAGGGGCAGGGGGGGCCAACGTCCTGACTTTC. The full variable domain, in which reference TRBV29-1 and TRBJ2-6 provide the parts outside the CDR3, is SAVISQKPSRDICQRGTSLTIQCQVDSQVTMMFWYRQQPGQSLTLIATANQGSEATYESGFVIDKFPISRPNLTFSTLTVSNMSPEDSSIYLCSVEGAGGANVLTFGAGSRLTVL.

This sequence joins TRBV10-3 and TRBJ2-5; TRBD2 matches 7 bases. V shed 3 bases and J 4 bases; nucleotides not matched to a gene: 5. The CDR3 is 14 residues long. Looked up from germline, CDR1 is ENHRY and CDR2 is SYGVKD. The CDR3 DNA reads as TGTGCCATCAGTGATGCAGGGAGGGGAGAGACCCAGTACTTC. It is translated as CAISDAGRGETQYF.

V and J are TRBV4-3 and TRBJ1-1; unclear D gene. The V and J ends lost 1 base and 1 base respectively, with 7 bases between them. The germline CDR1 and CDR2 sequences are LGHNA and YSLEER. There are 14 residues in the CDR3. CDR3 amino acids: CASSQVEENTEAFF. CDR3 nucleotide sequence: TGCGCCAGCAGCCAAGTGGAGGAGAACACTGAAGCTTTCTTT.

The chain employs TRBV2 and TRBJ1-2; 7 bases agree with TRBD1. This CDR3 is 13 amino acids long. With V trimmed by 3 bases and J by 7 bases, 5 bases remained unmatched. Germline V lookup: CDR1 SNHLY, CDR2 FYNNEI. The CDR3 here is CASSEEGAIGYTF. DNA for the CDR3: TGTGCCAGCAGTGAGGAGGGGGCGATTGGCTACACCTTC.

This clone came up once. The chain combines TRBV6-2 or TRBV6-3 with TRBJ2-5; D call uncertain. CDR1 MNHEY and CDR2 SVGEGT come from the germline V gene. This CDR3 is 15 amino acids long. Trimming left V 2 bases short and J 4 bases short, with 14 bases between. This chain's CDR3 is CASSYPYRARETQYF. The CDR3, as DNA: TGTGCCAGCAGTTACCCTTATAGGGCCCGAGAGACCCAGTACTTC.

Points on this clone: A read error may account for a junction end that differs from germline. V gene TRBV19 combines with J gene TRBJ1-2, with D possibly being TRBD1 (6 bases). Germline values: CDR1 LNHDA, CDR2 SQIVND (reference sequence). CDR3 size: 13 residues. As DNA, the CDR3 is TGTGCCAGTAGGATAGGGGGGGGCTATGGCTACACCTTC. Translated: CASRIGGGYGYTF. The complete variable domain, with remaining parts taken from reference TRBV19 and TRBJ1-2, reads DGGITQSPKYLFRKEGQNVTLSCEQNLNHDAMYWYRQDPGQGLRLIYYSQIVNDFQKGDIAEGYSVSREKKESFPLTVTSAQKNPTAFYLCASRIGGGYGYTFGSGTRLTVV.

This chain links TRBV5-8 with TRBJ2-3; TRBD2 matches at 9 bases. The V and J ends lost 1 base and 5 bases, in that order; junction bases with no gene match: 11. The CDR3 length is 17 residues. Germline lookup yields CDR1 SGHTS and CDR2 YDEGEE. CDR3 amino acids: CASSLISAGGPGDTQYF. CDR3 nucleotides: TGTGCCAGCAGCTTGATCTCCGCGGGAGGGCCAGGAGATACGCAGTATTTT.

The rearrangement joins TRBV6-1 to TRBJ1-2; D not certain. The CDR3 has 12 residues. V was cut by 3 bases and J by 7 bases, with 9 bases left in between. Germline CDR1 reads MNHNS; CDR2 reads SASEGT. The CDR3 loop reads CASSDPNSGYTF. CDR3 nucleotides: TGTGCCAGCAGTGACCCGAATTCTGGCTACACCTTC.